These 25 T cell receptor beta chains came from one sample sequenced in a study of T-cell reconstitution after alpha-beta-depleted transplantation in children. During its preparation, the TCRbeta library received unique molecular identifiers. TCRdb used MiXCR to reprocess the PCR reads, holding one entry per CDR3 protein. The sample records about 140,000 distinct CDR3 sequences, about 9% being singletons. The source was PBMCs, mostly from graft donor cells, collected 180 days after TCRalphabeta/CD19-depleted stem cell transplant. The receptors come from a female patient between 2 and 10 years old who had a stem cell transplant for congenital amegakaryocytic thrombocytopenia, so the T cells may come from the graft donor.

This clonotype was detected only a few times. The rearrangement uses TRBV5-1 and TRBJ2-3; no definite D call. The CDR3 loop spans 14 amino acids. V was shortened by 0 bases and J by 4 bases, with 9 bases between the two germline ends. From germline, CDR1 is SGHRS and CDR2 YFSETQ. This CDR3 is CASSLASFADTQYF. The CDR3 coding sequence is TGCGCCAGCAGCTTGGCAAGTTTCGCAGATACGCAGTATTTT. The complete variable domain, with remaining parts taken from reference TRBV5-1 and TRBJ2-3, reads KAGVTQTPRYLIKTRGQQVTLSCSPISGHRSVSWYQQTPGQGLQFLFEYFSETQRNKGNFPGRFSGRQFSNSRSEMNVSTLELGDSALYLCASSLASFADTQYFGPGTRLTVL.

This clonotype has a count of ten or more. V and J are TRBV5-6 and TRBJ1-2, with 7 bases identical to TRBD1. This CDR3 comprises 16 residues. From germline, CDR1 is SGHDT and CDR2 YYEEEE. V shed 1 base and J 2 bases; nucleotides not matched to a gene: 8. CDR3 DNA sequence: TGTGCCAGCAGCTTGTTTCCGGGACAGCTCAACTATGGCTACACCTTC. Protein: CASSLFPGQLNYGYTF.

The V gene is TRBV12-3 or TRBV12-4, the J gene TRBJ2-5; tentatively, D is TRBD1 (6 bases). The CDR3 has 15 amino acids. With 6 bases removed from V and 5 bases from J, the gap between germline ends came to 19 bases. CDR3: CASSPSGTFVETQYF. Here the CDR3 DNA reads TGTGCCAGCAGCCCCTCAGGGACATTCGTGGAGACCCAGTACTTC.

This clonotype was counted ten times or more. CDR3 nucleotide sequence: TGTGCCAGCAGCCGTCGGTGGCTAGCGTTAAATGAGCAGTTCTTC. It yields the protein CASSRRWLALNEQFF. The chain recombines TRBV3-1 with TRBJ2-1; D may be TRBD2 (6 bases). This CDR3 spans 15 amino acids. V lost 4 bases, J lost 7 bases, and 17 bases lay in between. In germline, CDR1 is LGHDT, CDR2 YNNKEL (reference sequence).

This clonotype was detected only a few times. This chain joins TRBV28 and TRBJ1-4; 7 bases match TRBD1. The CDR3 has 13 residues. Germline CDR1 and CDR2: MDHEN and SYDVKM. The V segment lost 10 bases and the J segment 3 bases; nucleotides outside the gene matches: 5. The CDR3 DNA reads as TGTGCCACCAGGGGGGCAGCTAATGAAAAACTGTTTTTT. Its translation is CATRGAANEKLFF. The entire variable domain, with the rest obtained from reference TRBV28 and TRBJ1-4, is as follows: DVKVTQSSRYLVKRTGEKVFLECVQDMDHENMFWYRQDPGLGLRLIYFSYDVKMKEKGDIPEGYSVSREKKERFSLILESASTNQTSMYLCATRGAANEKLFFGSGTQLSVL.

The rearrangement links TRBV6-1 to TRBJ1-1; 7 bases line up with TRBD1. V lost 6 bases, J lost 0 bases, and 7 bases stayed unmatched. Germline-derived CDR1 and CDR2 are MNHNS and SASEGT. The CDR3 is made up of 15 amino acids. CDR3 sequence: CASRTQTGLNTEAFF. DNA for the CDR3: TGTGCCAGCAGGACACAGACAGGGCTGAACACTGAAGCTTTCTTT.

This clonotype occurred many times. In nucleotides, the CDR3 is TGCAGCGTTGGTGGGGGCAGGACAACCTATGGCTACACCTTC. Amino acids: CSVGGGRTTYGYTF. The V call is TRBV29-1, the J call TRBJ1-2; maybe TRBD1 (6 bases). V dropped 4 bases and J dropped 4 bases, with 16 bases sitting between them. CDR3 length: 14 residues. Germline CDR1 is SQVTM and CDR2 is ANQGSEA.

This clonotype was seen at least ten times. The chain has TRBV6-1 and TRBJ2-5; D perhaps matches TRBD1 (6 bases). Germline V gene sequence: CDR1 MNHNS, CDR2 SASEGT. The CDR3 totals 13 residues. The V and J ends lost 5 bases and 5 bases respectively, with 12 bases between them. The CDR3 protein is CASSQTGLETQYF. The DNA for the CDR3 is TGTGCCAGCAGTCAAACAGGGTTGGAGACCCAGTACTTC.

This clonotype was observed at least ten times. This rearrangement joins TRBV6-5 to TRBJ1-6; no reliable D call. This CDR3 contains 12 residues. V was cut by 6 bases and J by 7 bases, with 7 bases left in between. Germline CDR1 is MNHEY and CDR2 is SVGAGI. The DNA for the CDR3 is TGTGCCAGCAGGGACGGCAATTCACCCCTCCACTTT. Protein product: CASRDGNSPLHF.

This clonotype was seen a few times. The CDR3 sequence is CASSLSTAANTGELFF. CDR3 bases: TGTGCCAGCAGCTTGTCGACAGCCGCGAACACCGGGGAGCTGTTTTTT. This rearrangement joins TRBV5-5 to TRBJ2-2; D possibly corresponds to TRBD1 (5 bases). Germline CDR1 SGHKS, CDR2 YYEKEE (reference sequence). Trimming pared 1 base from V and 0 bases from J, leaving 10 bases between. The CDR3 is 16 amino acids. The full variable domain, its missing parts supplied by reference TRBV5-5 and TRBJ2-2, is DAGVTQSPTHLIKTRGQQVTLRCSPISGHKSVSWYQQVLGQGPQFIFQYYEKEERGRGNFPDRFSARQFPNYSSELNVNALLLGDSALYLCASSLSTAANTGELFFGEGSRLTVL.

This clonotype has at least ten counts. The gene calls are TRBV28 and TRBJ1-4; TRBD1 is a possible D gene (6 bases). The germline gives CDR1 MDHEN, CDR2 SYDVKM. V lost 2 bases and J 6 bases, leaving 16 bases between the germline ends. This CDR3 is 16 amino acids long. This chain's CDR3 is CASSLEGGEGYEKLFF. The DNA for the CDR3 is TGTGCCAGCAGTTTAGAAGGGGGAGAAGGATATGAAAAACTGTTTTTT.

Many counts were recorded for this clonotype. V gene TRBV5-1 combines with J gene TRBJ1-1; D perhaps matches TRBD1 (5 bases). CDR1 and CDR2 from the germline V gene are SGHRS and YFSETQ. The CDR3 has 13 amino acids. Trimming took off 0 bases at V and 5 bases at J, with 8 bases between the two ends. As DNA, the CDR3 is TGCGCCAGCAGCTTGGGACAGATTACTGAAGCTTTCTTT. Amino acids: CASSLGQITEAFF.

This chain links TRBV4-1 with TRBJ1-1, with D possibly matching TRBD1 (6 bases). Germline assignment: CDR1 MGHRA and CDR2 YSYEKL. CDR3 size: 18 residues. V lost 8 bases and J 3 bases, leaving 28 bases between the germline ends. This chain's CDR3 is CASQKLIFHRDSHTEAFF. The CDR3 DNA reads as TGCGCCAGCCAAAAACTAATTTTTCACAGGGATTCTCACACTGAAGCTTTCTTT.

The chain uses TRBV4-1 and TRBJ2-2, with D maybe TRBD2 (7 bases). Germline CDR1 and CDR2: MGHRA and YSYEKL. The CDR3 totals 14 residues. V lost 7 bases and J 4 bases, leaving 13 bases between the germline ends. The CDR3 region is CASKGGPGTGELFF. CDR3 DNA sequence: TGCGCCAGCAAGGGGGGGCCGGGCACCGGGGAGCTGTTTTTT.

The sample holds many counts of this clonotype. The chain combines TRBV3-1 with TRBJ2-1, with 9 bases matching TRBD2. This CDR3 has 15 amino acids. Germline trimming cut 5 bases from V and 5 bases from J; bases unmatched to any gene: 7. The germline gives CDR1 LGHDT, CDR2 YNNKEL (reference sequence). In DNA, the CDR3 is TGTGCCAGCAGCTTTGCGGGAGGGCGAGACAATGAGCAGTTCTTC. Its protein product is CASSFAGGRDNEQFF.

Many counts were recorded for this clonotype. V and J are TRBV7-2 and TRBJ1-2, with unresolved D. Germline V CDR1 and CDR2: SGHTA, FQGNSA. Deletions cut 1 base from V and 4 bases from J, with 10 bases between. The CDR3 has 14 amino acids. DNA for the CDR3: TGTGCCAGCAGCTTAGGTTGGGTTCTCTATGGCTACACCTTC. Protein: CASSLGWVLYGYTF. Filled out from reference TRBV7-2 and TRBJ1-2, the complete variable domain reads GAGVSQSPSNKVTEKGKDVELRCDPISGHTALYWYRQSLGQGLEFLIYFQGNSAPDKSGLPSDRFSAERTGGSVSTLTIQRTQQEDSAVYLCASSLGWVLYGYTFGSGTRLTVV.

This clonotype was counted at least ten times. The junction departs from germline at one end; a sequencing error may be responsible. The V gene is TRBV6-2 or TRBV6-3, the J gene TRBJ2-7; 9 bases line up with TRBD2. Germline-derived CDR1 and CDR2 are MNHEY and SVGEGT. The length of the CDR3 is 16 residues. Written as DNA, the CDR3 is TGTTCCAGCAGTTACTCGACGGCGGCGGGGGGGTACGAGCAGTACTTC. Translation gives CSSSYSTAAGGYEQYF.

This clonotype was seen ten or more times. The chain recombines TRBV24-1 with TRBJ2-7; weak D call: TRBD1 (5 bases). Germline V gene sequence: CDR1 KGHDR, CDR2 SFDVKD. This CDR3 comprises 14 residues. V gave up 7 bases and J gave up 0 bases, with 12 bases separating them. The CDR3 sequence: CATSAFDSSYEQYF. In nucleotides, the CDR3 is TGTGCCACCAGCGCCTTCGACAGCTCCTACGAGCAGTACTTC.

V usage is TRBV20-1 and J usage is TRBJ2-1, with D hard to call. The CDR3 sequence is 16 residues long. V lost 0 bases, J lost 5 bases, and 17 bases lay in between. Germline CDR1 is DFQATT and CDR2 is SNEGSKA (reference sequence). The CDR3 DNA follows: TGCAGTGCTAGAGATTTTTCCCGATACACGAACAATGAGCAGTTCTTC. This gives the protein CSARDFSRYTNNEQFF.

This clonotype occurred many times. The DNA for the CDR3 is TGCAGTGCTAGGCCAGCGGGAGGCACAGATACGCAGTATTTT. It is translated as CSARPAGGTDTQYF. The rearrangement uses TRBV20-1 and TRBJ2-3, with 8 bases that match TRBD2. The V segment lost 3 bases and the J segment 1 base; nucleotides outside the gene matches: 3. The CDR3 length is 14 residues. Looked up from germline, CDR1 is DFQATT and CDR2 is SNEGSKA (reference sequence).

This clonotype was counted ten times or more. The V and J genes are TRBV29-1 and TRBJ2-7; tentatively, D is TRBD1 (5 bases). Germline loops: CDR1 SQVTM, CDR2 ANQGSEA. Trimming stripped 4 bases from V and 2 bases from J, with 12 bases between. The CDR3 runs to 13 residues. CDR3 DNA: TGCAGCGTTGCCACAGGTGGGGCCTACGAGCAGTACTTC. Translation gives CSVATGGAYEQYF.

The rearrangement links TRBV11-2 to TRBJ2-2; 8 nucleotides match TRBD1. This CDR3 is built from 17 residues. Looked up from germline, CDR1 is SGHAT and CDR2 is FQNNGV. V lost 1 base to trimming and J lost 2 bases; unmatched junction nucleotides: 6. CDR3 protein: CASSLGAGTGNTGELFF. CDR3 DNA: TGTGCCAGCAGCTTAGGAGCCGGGACAGGAAACACCGGGGAGCTGTTTTTT.

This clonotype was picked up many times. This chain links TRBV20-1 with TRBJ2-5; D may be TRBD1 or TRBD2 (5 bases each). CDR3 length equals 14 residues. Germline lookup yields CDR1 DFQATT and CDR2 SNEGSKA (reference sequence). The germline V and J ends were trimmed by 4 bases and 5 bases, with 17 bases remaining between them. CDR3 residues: CSAISEGWGETQYF. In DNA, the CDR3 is TGCAGTGCTATTAGTGAGGGATGGGGGGAGACCCAGTACTTC.

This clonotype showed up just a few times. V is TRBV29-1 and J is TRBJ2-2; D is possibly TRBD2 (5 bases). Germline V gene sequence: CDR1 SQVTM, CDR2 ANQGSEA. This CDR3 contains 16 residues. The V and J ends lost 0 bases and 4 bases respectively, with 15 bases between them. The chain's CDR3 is CSVEDLASRGTGELFF. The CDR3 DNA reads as TGCAGCGTTGAAGATCTGGCCAGCCGGGGCACCGGGGAGCTGTTTTTT.

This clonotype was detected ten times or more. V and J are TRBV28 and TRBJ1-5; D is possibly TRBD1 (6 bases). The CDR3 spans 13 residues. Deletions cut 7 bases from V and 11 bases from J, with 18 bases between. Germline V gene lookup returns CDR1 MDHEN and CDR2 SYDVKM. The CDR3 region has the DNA TGTGCCAGCAAAGCGGCAGGGTACAGGGCCCAGCATTTT. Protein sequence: CASKAAGYRAQHF. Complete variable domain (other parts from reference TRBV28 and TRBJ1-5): DVKVTQSSRYLVKRTGEKVFLECVQDMDHENMFWYRQDPGLGLRLIYFSYDVKMKEKGDIPEGYSVSREKKERFSLILESASTNQTSMYLCASKAAGYRAQHFGDGTRLSIL.